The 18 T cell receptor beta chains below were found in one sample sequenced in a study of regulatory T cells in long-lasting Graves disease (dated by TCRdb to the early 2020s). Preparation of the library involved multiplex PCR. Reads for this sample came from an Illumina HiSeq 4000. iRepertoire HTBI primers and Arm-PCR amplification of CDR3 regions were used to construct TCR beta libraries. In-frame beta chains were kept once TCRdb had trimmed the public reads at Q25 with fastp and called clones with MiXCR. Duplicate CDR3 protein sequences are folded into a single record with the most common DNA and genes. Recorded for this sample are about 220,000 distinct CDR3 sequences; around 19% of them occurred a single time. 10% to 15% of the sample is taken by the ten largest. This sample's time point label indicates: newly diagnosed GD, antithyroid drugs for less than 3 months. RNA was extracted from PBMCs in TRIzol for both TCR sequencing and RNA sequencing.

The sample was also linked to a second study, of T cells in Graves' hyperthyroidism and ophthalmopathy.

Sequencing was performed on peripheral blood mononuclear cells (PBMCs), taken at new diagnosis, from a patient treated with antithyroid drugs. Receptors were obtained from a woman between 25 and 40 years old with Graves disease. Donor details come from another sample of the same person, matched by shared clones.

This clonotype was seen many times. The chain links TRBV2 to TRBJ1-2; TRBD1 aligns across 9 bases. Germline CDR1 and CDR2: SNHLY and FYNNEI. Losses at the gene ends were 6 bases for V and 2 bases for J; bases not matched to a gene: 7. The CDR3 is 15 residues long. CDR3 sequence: CASRGTGNRNYGYTF. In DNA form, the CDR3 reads TGTGCCAGCAGGGGGACAGGGAATCGGAACTATGGCTACACCTTC.

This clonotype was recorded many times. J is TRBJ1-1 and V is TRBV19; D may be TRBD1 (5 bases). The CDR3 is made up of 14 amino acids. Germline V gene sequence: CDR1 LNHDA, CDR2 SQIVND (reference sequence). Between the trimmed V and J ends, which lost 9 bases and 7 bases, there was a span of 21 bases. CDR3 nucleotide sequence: TGTGCCAGCAGGGCGGGGTCTGAGATGGGTGAAGCTTTCTTT. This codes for CASRAGSEMGEAFF.

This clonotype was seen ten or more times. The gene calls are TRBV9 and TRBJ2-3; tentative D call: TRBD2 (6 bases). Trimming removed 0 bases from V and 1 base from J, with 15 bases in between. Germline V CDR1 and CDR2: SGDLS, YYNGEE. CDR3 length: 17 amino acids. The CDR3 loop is CASSVAGVSSGTDTQYF. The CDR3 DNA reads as TGTGCCAGCAGCGTAGCGGGAGTGTCTAGCGGCACAGATACGCAGTATTTT.

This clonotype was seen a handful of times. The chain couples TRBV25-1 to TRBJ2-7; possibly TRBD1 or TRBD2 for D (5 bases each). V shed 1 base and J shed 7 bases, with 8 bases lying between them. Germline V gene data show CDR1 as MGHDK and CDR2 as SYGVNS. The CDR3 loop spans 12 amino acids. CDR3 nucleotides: TGTGCCAGCAGTGAATCTGGGGGAGAGCAGTACTTC. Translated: CASSESGGEQYF.

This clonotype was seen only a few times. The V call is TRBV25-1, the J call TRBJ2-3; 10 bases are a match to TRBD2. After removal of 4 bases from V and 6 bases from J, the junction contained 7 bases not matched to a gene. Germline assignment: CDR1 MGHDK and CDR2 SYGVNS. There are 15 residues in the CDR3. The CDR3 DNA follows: TGTGCCAGCAGTGCCCTAGCGGGAGCGGGTGATACGCAGTATTTT. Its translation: CASSALAGAGDTQYF.

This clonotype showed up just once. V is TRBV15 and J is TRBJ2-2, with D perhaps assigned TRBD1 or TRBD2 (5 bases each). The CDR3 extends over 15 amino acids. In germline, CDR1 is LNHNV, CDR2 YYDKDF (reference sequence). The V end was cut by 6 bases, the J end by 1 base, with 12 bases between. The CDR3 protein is CATSPGPLNTGELFF. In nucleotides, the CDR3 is TGTGCCACCAGTCCGGGACCTTTGAACACCGGGGAGCTGTTTTTT.

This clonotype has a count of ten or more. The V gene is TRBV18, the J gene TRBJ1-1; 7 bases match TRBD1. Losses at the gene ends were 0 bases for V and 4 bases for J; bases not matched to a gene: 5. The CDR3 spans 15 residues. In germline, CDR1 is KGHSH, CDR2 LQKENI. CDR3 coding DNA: TGTGCCAGCTCACCACCGACAGGGATGAGCACTGAAGCTTTCTTT. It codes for CASSPPTGMSTEAFF. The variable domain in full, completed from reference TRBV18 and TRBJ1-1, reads NAGVMQNPRHLVRRRGQEARLRCSPMKGHSHVYWYRQLPEEGLKFMVYLQKENIIDESGMPKERFSAEFPKEGPSILRIQQVVRGDSAAYFCASSPPTGMSTEAFFGQGTRLTVV.

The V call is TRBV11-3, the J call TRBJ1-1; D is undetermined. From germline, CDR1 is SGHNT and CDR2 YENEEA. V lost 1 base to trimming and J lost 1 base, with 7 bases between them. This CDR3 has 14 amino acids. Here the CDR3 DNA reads TGTGCCAGCAGCTTAGGAGTCGCGAACACTGAAGCTTTCTTT. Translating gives CASSLGVANTEAFF.

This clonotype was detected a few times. CDR3 bases: TGTGCCAGCAGCCTACTCGTGGGGACGGTCAACACTGAAGCTTTCTTT. Encoded protein: CASSLLVGTVNTEAFF. The chain couples TRBV9 to TRBJ1-1; D may be TRBD1 (5 bases). This CDR3 region has 16 residues. Germline assignment: CDR1 SGDLS and CDR2 YYNGEE. V was clipped by 4 bases and J by 2 bases, with 18 bases between them.

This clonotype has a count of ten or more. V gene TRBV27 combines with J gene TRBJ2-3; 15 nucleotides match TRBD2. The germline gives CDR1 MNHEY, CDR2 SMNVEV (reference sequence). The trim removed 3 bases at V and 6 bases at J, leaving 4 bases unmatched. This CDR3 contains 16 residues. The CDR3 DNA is TGTGCCAGCAGTTTGGGACTAGCGGGGGGAAGGGATACGCAGTATTTT. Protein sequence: CASSLGLAGGRDTQYF.

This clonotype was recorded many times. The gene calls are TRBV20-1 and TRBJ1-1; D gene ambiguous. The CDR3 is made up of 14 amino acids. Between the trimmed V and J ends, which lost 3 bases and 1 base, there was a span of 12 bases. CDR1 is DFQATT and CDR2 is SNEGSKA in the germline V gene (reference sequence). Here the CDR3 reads CSASLGSWNTEAFF. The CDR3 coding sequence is TGCAGTGCTAGTTTGGGAAGCTGGAACACTGAAGCTTTCTTT.

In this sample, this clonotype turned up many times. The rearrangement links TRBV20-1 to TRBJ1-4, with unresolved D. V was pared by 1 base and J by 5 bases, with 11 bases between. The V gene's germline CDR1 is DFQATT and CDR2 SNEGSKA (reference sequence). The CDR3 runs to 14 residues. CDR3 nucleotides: TGCAGTGCTAGAGTGAACAGTCTAAATGAAAAACTGTTTTTT. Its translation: CSARVNSLNEKLFF.

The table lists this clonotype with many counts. CDR3 DNA: TGCAGTGCTAGAAACTCCGGGACGGCTACTAATTCACCCCTCCACTTT. The encoded protein is CSARNSGTATNSPLHF. This chain joins TRBV20-1 and TRBJ1-6; tentatively, D is TRBD1 (5 bases). Trimming removed 2 bases from V and 6 bases from J, with 17 bases in between. The CDR3 loop spans 16 amino acids. Germline V gene lookup returns CDR1 DFQATT and CDR2 SNEGSKA (reference sequence).

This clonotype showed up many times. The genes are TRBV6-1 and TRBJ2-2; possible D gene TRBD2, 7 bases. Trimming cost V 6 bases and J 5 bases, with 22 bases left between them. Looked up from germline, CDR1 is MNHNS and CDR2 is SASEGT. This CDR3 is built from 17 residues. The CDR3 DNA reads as TGTGCCAGCAGAGTCGGAAAGGGGGGGCGACGAACCGGGGAGCTGTTTTTT. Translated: CASRVGKGGRRTGELFF.

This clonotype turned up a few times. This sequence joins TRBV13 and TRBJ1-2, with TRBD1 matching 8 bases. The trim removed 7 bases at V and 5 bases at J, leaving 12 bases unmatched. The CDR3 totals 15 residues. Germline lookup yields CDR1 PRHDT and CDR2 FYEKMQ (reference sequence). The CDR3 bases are TGTGCCAGCACCCACGGTCACAGGGGGTGGTATGGCTACACCTTC. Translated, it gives CASTHGHRGWYGYTF.

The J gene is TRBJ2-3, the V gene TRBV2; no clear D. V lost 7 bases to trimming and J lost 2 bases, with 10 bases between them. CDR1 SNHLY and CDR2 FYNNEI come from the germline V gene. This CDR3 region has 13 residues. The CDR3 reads CASNDGTTDTQYF. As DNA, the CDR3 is TGTGCCAGCAACGACGGAACCACAGATACGCAGTATTTT.

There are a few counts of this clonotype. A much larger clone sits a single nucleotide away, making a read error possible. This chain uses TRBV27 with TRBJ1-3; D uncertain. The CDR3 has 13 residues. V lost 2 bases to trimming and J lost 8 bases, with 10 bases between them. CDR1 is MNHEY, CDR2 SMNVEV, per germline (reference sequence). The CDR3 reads CASSLRNGDTIYF. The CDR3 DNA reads TGTGCCAGCAGTTTAAGAAACGGAGACACCATATATTTT.

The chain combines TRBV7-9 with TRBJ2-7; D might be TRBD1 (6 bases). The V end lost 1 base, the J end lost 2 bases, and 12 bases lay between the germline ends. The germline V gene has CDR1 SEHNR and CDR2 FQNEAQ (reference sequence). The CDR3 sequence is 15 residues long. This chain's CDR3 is CASSLDRANAYEQYF. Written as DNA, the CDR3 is TGTGCCAGCAGCTTAGACAGGGCCAACGCCTACGAGCAGTACTTC.